A selection of T cell receptor beta chains follows, all from one sample in a study of neurological immune-mediated disorders. From the 5' RACE reads, TCRdb called clonotypes with MiXCR, one entry per CDR3 protein. The sample yields roughly 60,000 distinct CDR3 sequences, about 3.5% seen once. Source material: PBMCs. The receptors shown here come from a woman between 45 and 65 years old with multiple sclerosis. Each CDR3 is given with its conserved first and last residue. The D gene is left open where the match is weak. Size values are once, few and many counts, or a class for expanded clones, and some rows have none.

>many|NA|TRBJ1-1|TRBV7-2
CASSRAEGTEAFF
TGTGCCAGCAGCCGCGCCGAAGGCACTGAAGCTTTCTTT
>many|NA|TRBJ1-5|TRBV6-6
CASSSRGATQHF
TGTGCCAGCAGTTCTAGGGGGGCCACCCAGCATTTT
>few|TRBD1|TRBJ1-5|TRBV20-1
CSARNPGQGEYSNQPQHF
TGCAGTGCTAGAAATCCGGGACAGGGGGAATATAGCAATCAGCCCCAGCATTTT
>many|TRBD2|TRBJ2-1|TRBV12-3/TRBV12-4
CASSLAGGHDGEQFF
TGTGCCAGCAGTCTAGCGGGAGGGCATGATGGTGAGCAGTTCTTC
>many|NA|TRBJ1-2|TRBV12-3/TRBV12-4
CASSLTGAANYGYTF
TGTGCCAGCAGTTTGACCGGGGCGGCTAACTATGGCTACACCTTC
>many|NA|TRBJ2-1|TRBV6-2/TRBV6-3
CASRPDPFSYNEQFF
TGTGCCAGCAGACCTGACCCATTCTCCTACAATGAGCAGTTCTTC
>many|TRBD2|TRBJ2-3|TRBV20-1
CSAGTVAGTDTQYF
TGCAGTGCTGGGACCGTAGCGGGAACAGATACGCAGTATTTT
>many|NA|TRBJ2-1|TRBV14
CASSRESPYNEQFF
TGTGCCAGCAGCCGAGAAAGTCCCTACAATGAGCAGTTCTTC
>many|NA|TRBJ1-5|TRBV12-3/TRBV12-4
CASSFGGNQPQHF
TGTGCCAGCAGCTTTGGAGGCAATCAGCCCCAGCATTTT
>many|TRBD2|TRBJ2-1|TRBV5-1
CASSSRGLAGVNEQFF
TGCGCCAGCAGCTCGAGAGGACTAGCGGGTGTCAATGAGCAGTTCTTC
>many|TRBD1|TRBJ1-6|TRBV7-2
CASSGQTGNNSPLHF
TGTGCCAGCAGCGGCCAGACAGGGAATAATTCACCCCTCCACTTT
>many|NA|TRBJ2-1|TRBV5-6
CASSLATGREQFF
TGTGCCAGCAGCTTGGCGACGGGGAGGGAGCAGTTCTTC
>many|TRBD2|TRBJ2-1|TRBV20-1
CSATRLAGLSNEQFF
TGCAGTGCTACCCGACTAGCGGGTCTTAGTAATGAGCAGTTCTTC
>many|NA|TRBJ1-3|TRBV9
CASSDGWRSDTIYF
TGTGCCAGCAGCGACGGCTGGCGTTCGGACACCATATATTTT
>many|NA|TRBJ2-7|TRBV7-2
CASSFRGDEQYF
TGTGCCAGCAGCTTCCGTGGGGACGAGCAGTACTTC
>medium-sized|TRBD1|TRBJ2-3|TRBV15
CATSEDWTGVRDTQYF
TGTGCCACCAGCGAAGACTGGACAGGGGTACGAGATACGCAGTATTTT
>NA|TRBD2|TRBJ2-1|TRBV7-6
CASSTAGTRAYNEQFF
TGTGCCAGCAGCACGGCCGGGACTAGGGCCTACAATGAGCAGTTCTTC
>many|NA|TRBJ1-5|TRBV20-1
CSVATDDQPQHF
TGCAGTGTGGCGACAGACGACCAGCCCCAGCATTTT
>many|TRBD2|TRBJ2-7|TRBV20-1
CSAGVPSVAGASSYEQYF
TGCAGTGCCGGAGTTCCCTCGGTGGCGGGAGCCTCTTCCTACGAGCAGTACTTC
>many|NA|TRBJ1-6|TRBV20-1
CSARETLSSYNSPLNF
TGCAGTGCCAGGGAAACGCTGAGCTCCTATAATTCACCCCTCAACTTT
>many|TRBD1|TRBJ2-7|TRBV10-3
CAISEGDRVGAYEQYF
TGTGCCATCAGTGAGGGGGACAGGGTAGGGGCCTACGAGCAGTACTTC
>many|TRBD1|TRBJ2-2|TRBV30
CAWRTPDRAGGELFF
TGTGCCTGGAGAACCCCGGACAGGGCTGGCGGGGAGCTGTTTTTT
>many|TRBD1|TRBJ1-5|TRBV7-9
CASSLNEPGQGRQPQHF
TGTGCCAGCAGCTTAAATGAACCGGGACAGGGGAGACAGCCCCAGCATTTT
>many|NA|TRBJ2-2|TRBV5-1
CASSFGQVGELFF
TGCGCCAGCAGCTTCGGGCAAGTCGGGGAGCTGTTTTTT
>many|TRBD2|TRBJ2-1|TRBV27
CASSESTLAGGAYNEQFF
TGTGCCAGCAGTGAAAGCACATTAGCGGGAGGAGCCTACAATGAGCAGTTCTTC
>many|NA|TRBJ2-5|TRBV7-9
CASSLVAAKETQYF
TGTGCCAGCAGCTTAGTAGCAGCAAAAGAGACCCAGTACTTC
>many|NA|TRBJ1-1|TRBV14
CASSPGIPGTEAFF
TGTGCCAGCAGTCCCGGGATCCCCGGCACTGAAGCTTTCTTT
>many|TRBD2|TRBJ2-2|TRBV7-3
CASSSPAGGNTGELFF
TGTGCCAGCAGCTCCCCAGCGGGAGGGAACACCGGGGAGCTGTTTTTT
>many|TRBD2|TRBJ2-3|TRBV7-2
CASSLGVSGSTQYF
TGTGCCAGCAGCTTAGGAGTTAGCGGGAGTACGCAGTATTTT
>NA|NA|TRBJ2-7|TRBV21-1
CASSKFARDSWGYEQYF
TGTGCCAGCAGCAAATTCGCGCGGGACAGTTGGGGCTACGAGCAGTACTTC
>many|NA|TRBJ1-3|TRBV7-2
CASSDQGYGNTIYF
TGTGCCAGCAGCGATCAGGGGTACGGAAACACCATATATTTT
>many|TRBD2|TRBJ2-5|TRBV20-1
CSARGGAPGLETQYF
TGCAGTGCCCGGGGGGGGGCCCCCGGGCTGGAGACCCAGTACTTC
>many|NA|TRBJ2-5|TRBV29-1
CSVHPASAIETQYF
TGCAGCGTCCACCCGGCTAGCGCGATTGAGACCCAGTACTTC
>few|NA|TRBJ2-2|TRBV21-1
CASSKFSPAGTSGIDITGELFF
TGTGCCAGCAGCAAGTTCTCCCCCGCCGGGACTAGCGGGATAGACATCACCGGGGAGCTGTTTTTT
>few|NA|TRBJ2-3|TRBV5-1
CASSLGVGRDTDTQYF
TGCGCCAGCAGCTTGGGCGTAGGGCGGGACACAGATACGCAGTATTTT
>many|NA|TRBJ2-7|TRBV5-6
CASSWGSYEQYF
TGTGCCAGCAGCTGGGGCAGTTACGAGCAGTACTTC
>many|NA|TRBJ1-1|TRBV5-5
CASSLAWGRATEAFF
TGTGCCAGCAGCTTAGCCTGGGGTAGGGCCACTGAAGCTTTCTTT
>many|TRBD2|TRBJ2-3|TRBV7-2
CASSTGLGADTQYF
TGTGCCAGCAGCACAGGACTAGGAGCTGATACGCAGTATTTT
>many|NA|TRBJ1-2|TRBV7-2
CASSSQVVNADGYTF
TGTGCCAGCAGCTCGCAAGTCGTTAACGCTGATGGCTACACCTTC
>many|NA|TRBJ2-1|TRBV20-1
CSAWTGSSYNEQFF
TGCAGTGCGTGGACGGGGAGCTCCTACAATGAGCAGTTCTTC
>many|NA|TRBJ1-3|TRBV3-1
CASSQGHSSGNTIYF
TGTGCCAGCAGCCAGGGACACAGCTCTGGAAACACCATATATTTT
>many|NA|TRBJ1-1|TRBV6-1
CASSDLGGTEAFF
TGTGCCAGCAGTGATCTGGGGGGGACTGAAGCTTTCTTT
>many|NA|TRBJ2-1|TRBV7-2
CASSSQGGNSYNEQFF
TGTGCCAGCAGCTCCCAGGGGGGGAATTCCTACAATGAGCAGTTCTTC
>NA|TRBD2|TRBJ2-1|TRBV27
CASSAAGAYNEQFF
TGTGCCAGCAGCGCAGCGGGGGCGTACAATGAGCAGTTCTTC
>many|NA|TRBJ1-1|TRBV7-2
CASSSPGAPSRAFF
TGTGCCAGCAGCTCCCCAGGGGCGCCCTCAAGAGCTTTCTTT
>many|NA|TRBJ2-5|TRBV12-3/TRBV12-4
CASSSGGGEETQYF
TGTGCCAGCAGTTCAGGGGGGGGGGAAGAGACCCAGTACTTC
>many|TRBD2|TRBJ2-1|TRBV29-1
CSVELMAGLAGNYNEQFF
TGCAGCGTTGAACTTATGGCGGGACTAGCGGGGAATTACAATGAGCAGTTCTTC
>many|NA|TRBJ1-1|TRBV29-1
CSVDEGRETEAFF
TGCAGCGTTGACGAGGGGCGCGAGACTGAAGCTTTCTTT
>NA|TRBD2|TRBJ2-7|TRBV7-8
CASSLALAAYEQYF
TGTGCCAGCAGCTTAGCACTAGCGGCCTACGAGCAGTACTTC
>many|TRBD2|TRBJ2-1|TRBV4-1
CASSQEVGGRASNEQFF
TGCGCCAGCAGCCAAGAGGTGGGCGGGAGGGCTAGCAATGAGCAGTTCTTC
>many|NA|TRBJ2-4|TRBV11-3
CASSAGTVLAKNIQYF
TGTGCCAGCAGCGCTGGGACTGTACTAGCCAAAAACATTCAGTACTTC
>many|NA|TRBJ1-2|TRBV7-9
CASSLNSMFYGYTF
TGTGCCAGCAGCTTAAACAGCATGTTCTATGGCTACACCTTC